This TCR beta chain was observed in a study of post-analysis software for immune sequencing data. This clonotype was observed a handful of times. Its antigen is unknown. Broader study findings: F measure clustering grouped samples strongly by preparation batch. Higher frequency in patients than in controls was seen for roughly five TRBV segments, with TRBV5-6, TRBV5-1 and TRBV20-1 among them.

The CDR3 spans 13 residues. Losses at the gene ends were 3 bases for V and 4 bases for J; bases not matched to a gene: 3. Germline CDR1 is SQVTM and CDR2 is ANQGSEA. Unique-molecular-identifier-tagged TCR beta cDNA libraries were used. TCRdb reprocessed the PCR reads with MiXCR, giving one entry per CDR3 protein. The sample lists approximately 770,000 distinct CDR3 sequences; more than 45% were seen once. Sequenced: blood. The TCR sequence derives from a girl between 10 and 17 years old with multiple sclerosis. This chain connects TRBV29-1 to TRBJ2-1; 7 bases match TRBD1. CDR3 sequence (DNA): TGCAGCGTTGAGGGACAGAAATACAATGAGCAGTTCTTC. It yields the protein CSVEGQKYNEQFF.